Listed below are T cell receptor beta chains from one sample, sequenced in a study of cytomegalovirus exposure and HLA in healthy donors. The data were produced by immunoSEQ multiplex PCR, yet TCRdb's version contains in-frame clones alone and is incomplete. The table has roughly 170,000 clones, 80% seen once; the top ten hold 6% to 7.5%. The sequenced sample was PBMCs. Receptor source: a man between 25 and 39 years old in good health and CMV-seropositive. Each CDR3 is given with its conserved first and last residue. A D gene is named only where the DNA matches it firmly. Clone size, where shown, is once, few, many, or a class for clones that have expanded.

DNA: TGTGCCAGCAGTCCTCAGTATATACGCACCTATGGCTACACCTTC
CDR3: CASSPQYIRTYGYTF
D: -
J: TRBJ1-2
V: TRBV28
size: -

DNA: TGTGCCAGCAGTAACGGACAGGGTCAAGAGACCCAGTACTTC
CDR3: CASSNGQGQETQYF
D: TRBD1
J: TRBJ2-5
V: TRBV6-1
size: once

DNA: TGTGCCACCAGCGAGCTAGCGGGAGGGCAAAACATTCAGTACTTC
CDR3: CATSELAGGQNIQYF
D: TRBD2
J: TRBJ2-4
V: TRBV15
size: -

DNA: TGTGCCACCAGCAGAGATATACTAGCGGGAGACTACGAGCAGTACTTC
CDR3: CATSRDILAGDYEQYF
D: TRBD2
J: TRBJ2-7
V: TRBV15
size: -

DNA: TGTGCCAGCAGGTCACAGGGCGAAGGGTATGGCTACACCTTC
CDR3: CASRSQGEGYGYTF
D: -
J: TRBJ1-2
V: TRBV5-4
size: -

DNA: TGTGCCAGCAGCCCTCAGGGGAATATGGACGAGCAGTACTTC
CDR3: CASSPQGNMDEQYF
D: -
J: TRBJ2-7
V: TRBV14
size: once

DNA: TGTGCCAGCAGCCGGGACAGGTACTCCTACAATGAGCAGTTCTTC
CDR3: CASSRDRYSYNEQFF
D: TRBD1
J: TRBJ2-1
V: TRBV7-2
size: -

DNA: TGTGCCACCAGCAGAAGCGGGGGATACAATGAGCAGTTCTTC
CDR3: CATSRSGGYNEQFF
D: TRBD2
J: TRBJ2-1
V: TRBV15
size: -

DNA: TGCGCCAGCAGCTTGGTATTGGAGCAAGAGACCCAGTACTTC
CDR3: CASSLVLEQETQYF
D: -
J: TRBJ2-5
V: TRBV5-1
size: -

DNA: TGTGCCAGCAATCCAGTCAATCAGCCCCAGCATTTT
CDR3: CASNPVNQPQHF
D: -
J: TRBJ1-5
V: TRBV2
size: -

DNA: TGTGCCAGTATCCGGGACAGTTACACCGGGGAGCTGTTTTTT
CDR3: CASIRDSYTGELFF
D: TRBD1
J: TRBJ2-2
V: TRBV6-6
size: -

DNA: TGTGCCAGCAGTTTTGGGACACTACGCACAGATACGCAGTATTTT
CDR3: CASSFGTLRTDTQYF
D: -
J: TRBJ2-3
V: TRBV28
size: -

DNA: TGTGCCAGCAGTAGTGGGACAGGGTATAGCGAGCAGTACTTC
CDR3: CASSSGTGYSEQYF
D: TRBD1
J: TRBJ2-7
V: TRBV6-5
size: -

DNA: TGTGCCAGCAGCGCCGCAGGGGGTAGCTCCTACAATGAGCAGTTCTTC
CDR3: CASSAAGGSSYNEQFF
D: TRBD1
J: TRBJ2-1
V: TRBV9
size: -

DNA: TGCGCCAGCAGCTCGGGACTAGCGGGAGTTGCCACCGGGGAGCTGTTTTTT
CDR3: CASSSGLAGVATGELFF
D: TRBD2
J: TRBJ2-2
V: TRBV5-1
size: -

DNA: TGTGCCAGCAGCTTGGACAGGGCATCCGACGGTGGCTACACCTTC
CDR3: CASSLDRASDGGYTF
D: TRBD1
J: TRBJ1-2
V: TRBV7-9
size: -

DNA: TGTGCCAGCAGCTTAGCATTTGGGGGCATGGTGGAGGGCTACACCTTC
CDR3: CASSLAFGGMVEGYTF
D: -
J: TRBJ1-2
V: TRBV7-8
size: -

DNA: TGTGCCAGCAGCTTCGACAGGGGCGAGCAGTACTTC
CDR3: CASSFDRGEQYF
D: TRBD1
J: TRBJ2-7
V: TRBV7-6
size: -

DNA: TGTGCCAGCATGGCGAATCCGGGAAAGAACACTGAAGCTTTCTTT
CDR3: CASMANPGKNTEAFF
D: -
J: TRBJ1-1
V: TRBV6-1
size: -

DNA: TGTGCCAGCAGCTGGGACAGGGGGCTGGAGCAGTACTTC
CDR3: CASSWDRGLEQYF
D: TRBD1
J: TRBJ2-5
V: TRBV27
size: -

DNA: TGTTCCAGCAGCTCAAGGGACAGGGACGGTTGGTCCTACAATGAGCAGTTCTTC
CDR3: CSSSSRDRDGWSYNEQFF
D: TRBD1
J: TRBJ2-1
V: TRBV7-9
size: -

DNA: TGTGCCAGCAGCTCAAGGACAGGGGGCACCGGGGAGCTGTTTTTT
CDR3: CASSSRTGGTGELFF
D: TRBD1
J: TRBJ2-2
V: TRBV7-3
size: -

DNA: TGTGCCAGCAGCCAAGACTCTAGGGGTGATCAGCCCCAGCATTTT
CDR3: CASSQDSRGDQPQHF
D: -
J: TRBJ1-5
V: TRBV4-2
size: -

DNA: TGCAGCGTTGTGACAGTCCAAAGCGGGGAGCTGTTTTTT
CDR3: CSVVTVQSGELFF
D: -
J: TRBJ2-2
V: TRBV29-1
size: -

DNA: TGCGCCAGCAGCTATTACGACAGCGACAAAAACATTCAGTACTTC
CDR3: CASSYYDSDKNIQYF
D: -
J: TRBJ2-4
V: TRBV5-1
size: once

DNA: TGTGCCAGCTCACGCCGGGACTCGAGCCAAGAGACCCAGTACTTC
CDR3: CASSRRDSSQETQYF
D: -
J: TRBJ2-5
V: TRBV18
size: -